Presented here are 26 T cell receptor beta chains from one specimen sequenced in a study of T cell responses to AZD1222 COVID-19 vaccine. Assay: immunoSEQ multiplex PCR; the TCRdb copy retains only in-frame clones and omits some. The table shows some 120,000 clones, with 88% occurring only once. The source was peripheral blood, collected on day 0 of AZD1222 vaccination. The source is an adult in good health.

The chain recombines TRBV5-6 with TRBJ2-7; the D is unclear. Germline V gives CDR1 SGHDT, CDR2 YYEEEE. CDR3 size: 11 residues. The V gene lost 2 bases and the J gene lost 10 bases, with 10 bases spanning the gap. DNA of the CDR3: TGTGCCAGCAGCTTAGGGCCCACCCAGTACTTC. Translated: CASSLGPTQYF.

J is TRBJ2-1 and V is TRBV10-3; no clear D. The CDR3 extends over 11 amino acids. Germline assignment: CDR1 ENHRY and CDR2 SYGVKD. V gave up 6 bases and J gave up 5 bases, with 5 bases separating them. The CDR3 nucleotides are TGTGCCATCAGCAGGAACAATGAGCAGTTCTTC. This translates into CAISRNNEQFF.

This chain links TRBV6-1 with TRBJ2-2, with a weak D call TRBD1 (6 bases). Germline V lookup: CDR1 MNHNS, CDR2 SASEGT. Trimming removed 0 bases at V and 4 bases at J, with 6 bases between. This CDR3 is 14 amino acids long. CDR3 nucleotide sequence: TGTGCCAGCAGTGAAGCAGGGGGCACCGGGGAGCTGTTTTTT. This codes for CASSEAGGTGELFF.

The chain employs TRBV15 and TRBJ1-1; 8 bases map to TRBD1. CDR1 and CDR2 (germline): LNHNV, YYDKDF (reference sequence). The ends lost 2 bases at V and 1 base at J; junction bases unmatched: 9. The CDR3 length is 17 residues. For the CDR3, the DNA is TGTGCCACCAGCAGACCTGCCGGGACAGGACCGAACACTGAAGCTTTCTTT. Translating it yields CATSRPAGTGPNTEAFF.

The chain is built from TRBV5-1 and TRBJ2-1; TRBD1 matches at 7 bases. Germline V gene sequence: CDR1 SGHRS, CDR2 YFSETQ. The V and J ends lost 4 bases and 5 bases, in that order; junction bases with no gene match: 9. The CDR3 loop spans 15 amino acids. CDR3 protein: CASSPDRVRHNEQFF. CDR3 nucleotide sequence: TGCGCCAGCAGCCCCGACAGGGTACGTCACAATGAGCAGTTCTTC. The variable domain in full, with the rest retrieved from reference TRBV5-1 and TRBJ2-1, is KAGVTQTPRYLIKTRGQQVTLSCSPISGHRSVSWYQQTPGQGLQFLFEYFSETQRNKGNFPGRFSGRQFSNSRSEMNVSTLELGDSALYLCASSPDRVRHNEQFFGPGTRLTVL.

This chain connects TRBV5-4 to TRBJ2-7, with TRBD1 as a possible D gene (7 bases). V shed 2 bases and J shed 3 bases, with 12 bases lying between them. The CDR3 spans 14 residues. Per germline, CDR1 SGHNT and CDR2 YYREEE (reference sequence). CDR3 DNA sequence: TGTGCCAGCAGCTTCCGGCAGGGGGGCTACGAGCAGTACTTC. Translation gives CASSFRQGGYEQYF.

The V and J genes are TRBV9 and TRBJ1-4; D is uncertain. This CDR3 is built from 17 residues. Trimming stripped 0 bases from V and 0 bases from J, with 12 bases between. Germline CDR1 is SGDLS and CDR2 is YYNGEE. In nucleotides, the CDR3 is TGTGCCAGCAGCGTAGAAGAACACCTGACAACTAATGAAAAACTGTTTTTT. It encodes CASSVEEHLTTNEKLFF.

V usage is TRBV28 and J usage is TRBJ2-4; 10 bases match TRBD2. The germline CDR1 and CDR2 sequences are MDHEN and SYDVKM. J gave up 3 bases and V 4 bases, and 15 bases lay outside the gene matches. The CDR3 is made up of 19 amino acids. The CDR3 protein is CASSCTLERGGCVKNIQYF. In nucleotides, the CDR3 is TGTGCCAGCAGTTGCACCCTGGAGCGGGGGGGCTGTGTCAAAAACATTCAGTACTTC.

The chain has TRBV9 and TRBJ2-1; a weak D match, TRBD2 (5 bases). Germline loops: CDR1 SGDLS, CDR2 YYNGEE. The length of the CDR3 is 14 residues. Deletions cut 0 bases from V and 6 bases from J, with 10 bases between. The CDR3 loop reads CASSVDMRANEQFF. In DNA form, the CDR3 reads TGTGCCAGCAGCGTAGATATGAGGGCCAATGAGCAGTTCTTC.

This sequence joins TRBV7-2 and TRBJ2-7; D possibly corresponds to TRBD1 (5 bases). The CDR3 has 16 residues. V lost 1 base to trimming and J lost 2 bases, with 15 bases between them. Germline loops: CDR1 SGHTA, CDR2 FQGNSA. The CDR3 DNA reads as TGTGCCAGCAGCTTAGTACCGGACATGTGGACCTACGAGCAGTACTTC. Protein product: CASSLVPDMWTYEQYF.

The V call is TRBV9, the J call TRBJ1-4; possibly TRBD1 for D (6 bases). V lost 2 bases, J lost 7 bases, and 12 bases lay in between. The CDR3 loop spans 14 amino acids. Germline CDR1 and CDR2: SGDLS and YYNGEE. CDR3 DNA sequence: TGTGCCAGCAGCGTTGGGGGCGCCGGTGAAAAACTGTTTTTT. It specifies CASSVGGAGEKLFF.

The rearrangement links TRBV10-3 to TRBJ1-1, with 7 bases fitting TRBD1. CDR1 and CDR2 from the germline V gene are ENHRY and SYGVKD. The CDR3 is made up of 12 amino acids. Unmatched junction bases numbered 1, after V lost 6 bases and J lost 3 bases. The CDR3 nucleotides read TGTGCCATCAGCCAGGGGGACACTGAAGCTTTCTTT. This sequence encodes CAISQGDTEAFF.

The chain joins TRBV19 to TRBJ2-7; 8 bases are a match to TRBD2. V shed 5 bases, J shed 13 bases, and the junction held 13 bases outside the gene matches. The germline V gene encodes CDR1 LNHDA and CDR2 SQIVND (reference sequence). The length of the CDR3 is 13 residues. The CDR3 loop reads CASSPTSGRFLYF. Written as DNA, the CDR3 is TGTGCCAGTAGTCCAACTAGCGGACGGTTTTTATACTTC. The full variable domain, with the rest looked up from reference TRBV19 and TRBJ2-7, is DGGITQSPKYLFRKEGQNVTLSCEQNLNHDAMYWYRQDPGQGLRLIYYSQIVNDFQKGDIAEGYSVSREKKESFPLTVTSAQKNPTAFYLCASSPTSGRFLYFGPGTRLTVT.

This clone appeared a few times. The V gene is TRBV6-5, the J gene TRBJ1-2; TRBD1 is a possible D gene (5 bases). V was clipped by 8 bases and J by 6 bases, with 13 bases between them. This CDR3 is built from 12 residues. Per germline, CDR1 MNHEY and CDR2 SVGAGI. The CDR3 is CASRTGGNGYTF. CDR3 nucleotide sequence: TGTGCCAGCCGGACGGGGGGGAATGGCTACACCTTC.

This clone has a handful of counts. The chain carries TRBV10-3 and TRBJ2-1; possible D gene TRBD2, 6 bases. The V end was cut by 0 bases, the J end by 0 bases, with 15 bases between. Germline V gene lookup returns CDR1 ENHRY and CDR2 SYGVKD. This CDR3 has 18 residues. The CDR3 DNA reads as TGTGCCATCAGTGAGTCGGCGGGGAAGGGGAGCTCCTACAATGAGCAGTTCTTC. Protein sequence: CAISESAGKGSSYNEQFF.

The chain joins TRBV3-1 (or the pseudogene TRBV3-2) to TRBJ2-1, with 14 positions matching TRBD2. V gave up 6 bases and J gave up 16 bases; unmatched junction bases: 8. Per the germline V gene, CDR1 is LGHDT and CDR2 is YNNKEL (reference sequence). The CDR3 has 13 amino acids. This CDR3 is CASRGTSGRTRFF. CDR3 sequence (DNA): TGTGCCAGCAGGGGGACTAGCGGGAGAACGCGTTTCTTC.

The genes are TRBV2 and TRBJ2-3; TRBD1 aligns across 10 bases. CDR3 length equals 14 residues. Trimming cost V 8 bases and J 3 bases; bases outside gene matches: 5. Germline V gene sequence: CDR1 SNHLY, CDR2 FYNNEI. The CDR3 sequence is CASSRDRGTDTQYF. CDR3 nucleotide sequence: TGTGCCAGCTCCCGGGACAGGGGTACAGATACGCAGTATTTT.

The genes are TRBV27 and TRBJ1-4, with D tentatively TRBD1 (5 bases). Trimming took 4 bases from V and 5 from J, leaving 14 bases between them. From germline, CDR1 is MNHEY and CDR2 SMNVEV (reference sequence). The CDR3 spans 15 residues. Here the CDR3 reads CASSSLGTSNEKLFF. In nucleotides, the CDR3 is TGTGCCAGCAGTTCCCTGGGGACCTCAAATGAAAAACTGTTTTTT.

The chain employs TRBV5-6 and TRBJ1-2; possibly TRBD1 for D (5 bases). V lost 1 base and J 7 bases, leaving 8 bases between the germline ends. The CDR3 has 12 amino acids. Germline loops: CDR1 SGHDT, CDR2 YYEEEE. The CDR3 spells CASSLRQGGYTF. The CDR3 DNA sequence: TGTGCCAGCAGCTTGCGGCAGGGTGGCTACACCTTC.

This clone was seen just once. The rearrangement uses TRBV29-1 and TRBJ1-5; D might be TRBD1 (5 bases). The CDR3 is made up of 13 amino acids. The germline V gene encodes CDR1 SQVTM and CDR2 ANQGSEA. V dropped 6 bases and J dropped 6 bases, with 15 bases sitting between them. The CDR3 protein is CSVSPGKGQPQHF. The DNA of the CDR3 is TGCAGCGTCTCACCAGGGAAAGGTCAGCCCCAGCATTTT.

The rearrangement uses TRBV10-1 and TRBJ2-7, with D perhaps matching TRBD1 or TRBD2 (5 bases each). Germline V lookup: CDR1 WNHNN, CDR2 SYGVQD (reference sequence). V was pared by 2 bases and J by 5 bases, with 7 bases between. The CDR3 length is 12 residues. This CDR3 reads CASSEEGHEQYF. In DNA, the CDR3 is TGCGCCAGCAGTGAGGAGGGACACGAGCAGTACTTC.

V gene TRBV7-9 combines with J gene TRBJ2-7, with 11 bases aligning to TRBD1. From germline, CDR1 is SEHNR and CDR2 FQNEAQ (reference sequence). V lost 5 bases, J lost 4 bases, and 7 bases stayed unmatched. This CDR3 spans 15 amino acids. CDR3 DNA sequence: TGTGCCAGCAGCAAACTGGGACAGGGGGTTTACGAGCAGTACTTC. Encoded protein: CASSKLGQGVYEQYF.

The rearrangement links TRBV3-1 (or the pseudogene TRBV3-2) to TRBJ1-1; no reliable D call. Trimming removed 4 bases from V and 2 bases from J, with 14 bases in between. In germline, CDR1 is LGHDT, CDR2 YNNKEL (reference sequence). The CDR3 contains 15 residues. The CDR3: CASSPPSRRNTEAFF. As DNA, the CDR3 is TGTGCCAGCAGCCCACCTTCCAGGAGAAACACTGAAGCTTTCTTT.

The rearrangement uses TRBV6-5 and TRBJ1-3; unclear D gene. The ends were cut back, 6 bases at V and 3 bases at J, with 15 bases in the middle. Germline CDR1 and CDR2: MNHEY and SVGAGI. The CDR3 totals 15 residues. The CDR3: CASRNTEWGGNTIYF. CDR3 nucleotide sequence: TGTGCCAGCAGAAACACGGAGTGGGGTGGAAACACCATATATTTT.

This clone was seen a handful of times. This chain joins TRBV12-3 or TRBV12-4 and TRBJ1-6; unclear D gene. Trimming stripped 7 bases from V and 7 bases from J, with 11 bases between. This CDR3 comprises 13 residues. CDR3 amino acids: CASTDVRNSPLHF. The CDR3 DNA reads TGTGCCAGCACCGATGTCCGGAATTCACCCCTCCACTTT.

Only a few counts were recorded for this clone. This chain links TRBV9 with TRBJ1-2, with 9 bases lining up with TRBD1. The CDR3 is made up of 15 amino acids. CDR1 is SGDLS and CDR2 is YYNGEE in the germline V gene. V gave up 3 bases and J gave up 8 bases; unmatched junction bases: 11. The CDR3 loop reads CASSDSGQGGSGYTF. The DNA of the CDR3 is TGTGCCAGCAGCGACTCGGGACAGGGTGGAAGCGGCTACACCTTC. The full variable domain, completed using reference TRBV9 and TRBJ1-2, is DSGVTQTPKHLITATGQRVTLRCSPRSGDLSVYWYQQSLDQGLQFLIQYYNGEERAKGNILERFSAQQFPDLHSELNLSSLELGDSALYFCASSDSGQGGSGYTFGSGTRLTVV.